Shown below are 25 T cell receptor beta chains from a single sample sequenced in a study of T cells after yellow fever vaccination. TCRdb called the 5' RACE reads again in MiXCR, with one record for every CDR3 protein. The table records 150,000 to 200,000 distinct CDR3 sequences, approximately 6% of them present only once. The sample consisted of CD4+ T cells sorted from PBMCs, taken on the day of the first yellow fever vaccination. Receptors originate from a man younger than 35 who received the YFV17D yellow fever vaccine.

This clonotype was recorded at least ten times. The chain has TRBV12-3 or TRBV12-4 and TRBJ1-2; a weak D match, TRBD1 (5 bases). This CDR3 is built from 12 residues. The ends were cut back, 2 bases at V and 7 bases at J, with 8 bases in the middle. This CDR3 reads CASSLSGGGYTF. The CDR3 DNA reads TGTGCCAGCAGTTTATCGGGGGGTGGCTACACCTTC.

This clonotype appeared many times. The V gene is TRBV3-1, the J gene TRBJ1-6; tentatively, D is TRBD1 (5 bases). Germline CDR1 reads LGHDT; CDR2 reads YNNKEL (reference sequence). Trimming took off 0 bases at V and 8 bases at J, with 11 bases between the two ends. This CDR3 comprises 15 residues. The CDR3 reads CASSQESSGDSPLHF. CDR3 in DNA: TGTGCCAGCAGCCAAGAAAGCTCGGGGGATTCACCCCTCCACTTT.

This chain uses TRBV7-9 with TRBJ1-1; 7 bases map to TRBD1. The ends lost 5 bases at V and 4 bases at J; junction bases unmatched: 7. This CDR3 region has 14 residues. Germline CDR1 and CDR2: SEHNR and FQNEAQ (reference sequence). The DNA of the CDR3 is TGTGCCAGCAGCCCTGTTGCAGGGGGCACTGAAGCTTTCTTT. Residues: CASSPVAGGTEAFF.

The J gene is TRBJ2-1, the V gene TRBV12-3 or TRBV12-4, with unresolved D. This CDR3 region has 15 residues. V lost 2 bases and J lost 3, with 11 bases in between. The CDR3 sequence: CASSLRADDYNEQFF. The CDR3 DNA reads as TGTGCCAGCAGTTTACGAGCCGATGACTACAATGAGCAGTTCTTC.

This clonotype was picked up many times. The chain recombines TRBV27 with TRBJ2-3, with D perhaps TRBD1 (6 bases). The CDR3 runs to 14 residues. The germline V and J ends were trimmed by 7 bases and 6 bases, with 17 bases remaining between them. Germline V gene data show CDR1 as MNHEY and CDR2 as SMNVEV (reference sequence). DNA for the CDR3: TGTGCCAGCAAATTACAGGGAGTATCGGATACGCAGTATTTT. Translating it yields CASKLQGVSDTQYF.

This clonotype was detected many times. This chain joins TRBV7-9 and TRBJ1-1, with D uncertain. V gave up 7 bases and J gave up 0 bases, with 9 bases separating them. The CDR3 runs 13 residues. Germline values: CDR1 SEHNR, CDR2 FQNEAQ (reference sequence). This CDR3 reads CASNTLVNTEAFF. CDR3 DNA: TGTGCCAGCAACACGCTCGTGAACACTGAAGCTTTCTTT.

The gene calls are TRBV3-1 and TRBJ1-2, with 9 positions matching TRBD1. The germline gives CDR1 LGHDT, CDR2 YNNKEL (reference sequence). This CDR3 has 15 residues. V lost 3 bases to trimming and J lost 8 bases; unmatched junction nucleotides: 10. The CDR3 DNA is TGTGCCAGCAGCCAGACTCAGACAGGGGGATTGGGCTACACCTTC. This gives the protein CASSQTQTGGLGYTF.

On this clonotype: A much larger clone sits a single nucleotide away, making a read error possible. The conserved phenylalanine or tryptophan is not found at the CDR3 terminus, so this likely reflects a read error. V gene TRBV11-2 combines with J gene TRBJ2-2; D uncertain. In germline, CDR1 is SGHAT, CDR2 FQNNGV. Deletions cut 0 bases from V and 0 bases from J, with 8 bases between. The CDR3 length is 16 residues. The CDR3 sequence: CASSLDLQTNTGELFL. The CDR3 nucleotides are TGTGCCAGCAGCTTAGATCTCCAGACGAACACCGGGGAGCTGTTTCTT.

In this sample, this clonotype turned up a few times. This chain joins TRBV7-2 and TRBJ1-5, with D hard to call. The germline V gene encodes CDR1 SGHTA and CDR2 FQGNSA. The CDR3 is made up of 14 amino acids. Between the trimmed V and J ends, which lost 3 bases and 3 bases, there was a span of 9 bases. CDR3 in DNA: TGTGCCAGCAGCTTCACGGAGTACAATCAGCCCCAGCATTTT. Translated: CASSFTEYNQPQHF.

The table lists this clonotype with many counts. The chain joins TRBV20-1 to TRBJ2-3; possibly TRBD2 for D (6 bases). V lost 1 base and J 5 bases, leaving 19 bases between the germline ends. Germline V gene data show CDR1 as DFQATT and CDR2 as SNEGSKA (reference sequence). There are 16 residues in the CDR3. CDR3 residues: CSARGVGGEGLDTQYF. CDR3 nucleotides: TGCAGTGCTAGAGGGGTCGGGGGAGAAGGTTTAGATACGCAGTATTTT.

There are many counts of this clonotype. The J gene is TRBJ2-3, the V gene TRBV29-1; D might be TRBD1 or TRBD2, each matching 5 bases. The germline V and J ends were trimmed by 6 bases and 6 bases, with 16 bases remaining between them. CDR1 SQVTM and CDR2 ANQGSEA come from the germline V gene. The CDR3 consists of 13 residues. In DNA, the CDR3 is TGCAGCGTCGCTAGCAGGGAATGGGATACGCAGTATTTT. As protein: CSVASREWDTQYF.

V and J are TRBV3-1 and TRBJ1-5; 8 bases line up with TRBD1. V lost 1 base to trimming and J lost 7 bases; unmatched junction nucleotides: 6. From germline, CDR1 is LGHDT and CDR2 YNNKEL (reference sequence). The CDR3 is 15 amino acids. The DNA of the CDR3 is TGTGCCAGCAGCCAAGGCAGGGGGCCGGAGCAGCCCCAGCATTTT. Translated, it gives CASSQGRGPEQPQHF.

This clonotype was counted at least ten times. The chain combines TRBV20-1 with TRBJ1-6; 8 nucleotides align to TRBD1. CDR3 size: 14 residues. V shed 3 bases, J shed 8 bases, and the junction held 6 bases outside the gene matches. Germline V CDR1 and CDR2: DFQATT, SNEGSKA (reference sequence). CDR3 sequence (DNA): TGCAGTGCTAGGTACCAGGGGGCCCATTCACCCCTCCACTTT. It is translated as CSARYQGAHSPLHF.

This chain links TRBV6-1 with TRBJ2-1; D remains ambiguous. CDR1 MNHNS and CDR2 SASEGT come from the germline V gene. V lost 7 bases and J 0 bases, leaving 10 bases between the germline ends. CDR3 length: 14 amino acids. The CDR3 sequence: CASTYKSSYNEQFF. CDR3 DNA: TGTGCCAGCACCTACAAGAGCTCCTACAATGAGCAGTTCTTC.

This clonotype was counted between two and nine times. V is TRBV6-4 and J is TRBJ2-3, with D possibly being TRBD1 (6 bases). V was shortened by 9 bases and J by 8 bases, with 18 bases between the two germline ends. The CDR3 spans 13 residues. CDR1 is MRHNA and CDR2 is SNTAGT in the germline V gene. CDR3 bases: TGTGCCAGAGGGGGAGTACCCGGGGTTACGCAGTATTTT. It specifies CARGGVPGVTQYF.

This clonotype was detected a few times. CDR3 sequence (DNA): TGCGCCAGCAGCTTGAGTCTCAACTATGGCTACACCTTC. Its protein product is CASSLSLNYGYTF. The chain links TRBV5-1 to TRBJ1-2; D gene unclear. The V gene's germline CDR1 is SGHRS and CDR2 YFSETQ. CDR3 size: 13 residues. The V end lost 1 base, the J end lost 2 bases, and 6 bases lay between the germline ends.

The chain recombines TRBV4-3 with TRBJ2-2, with 7 positions matching TRBD1. The CDR3 has 19 residues. V trimming: 1 base; J trimming: 5 bases; junction bases outside the gene matches: 16. The germline V gene has CDR1 LGHNA and CDR2 YSLEER. DNA for the CDR3: TGCGCCAGCAGCCAAGCCCCGATCGCTCACAGGGGACCTACCGGGGAGCTGTTTTTT. Protein: CASSQAPIAHRGPTGELFF.

CDR3 in DNA: TGTGCCAGCAAGGGCCCCGGGACACAGAACACTGAAGCTTTCTTT. This codes for CASKGPGTQNTEAFF. The rearrangement links TRBV6-1 to TRBJ1-1, with a weak D call TRBD1 (6 bases). Looked up from germline, CDR1 is MNHNS and CDR2 is SASEGT. The germline V and J ends were trimmed by 7 bases and 1 base, with 16 bases remaining between them. The CDR3 runs to 15 residues.

The genes are TRBV12-3 or TRBV12-4 and TRBJ2-3; TRBD2 matches 8 bases. The V segment lost 6 bases and the J segment 0 bases; nucleotides outside the gene matches: 5. CDR3 length: 15 residues. CDR3 in DNA: TGTGCCAGCAGACTTACTAGCGGCAGCACAGATACGCAGTATTTT. This sequence encodes CASRLTSGSTDTQYF.

In its sample, this clonotype was seen many times. J is TRBJ1-6 and V is TRBV12-3 or TRBV12-4; 8 bases agree with TRBD1. V was pared by 7 bases and J by 7 bases, with 3 bases of the junction left unmatched. The CDR3 consists of 13 residues. The CDR3 loop is CASTGQGNSPLHF. CDR3 DNA sequence: TGTGCCAGCACCGGACAGGGAAATTCACCCCTCCACTTT.

This clonotype was seen a handful of times. The chain has TRBV19 and TRBJ2-3, with 7 nucleotides matching TRBD2. Germline assignment: CDR1 LNHDA and CDR2 SQIVND (reference sequence). Unmatched junction bases numbered 6, after V lost 3 bases and J lost 0 bases. This CDR3 is built from 16 residues. DNA of the CDR3: TGTGCCAGTAGTATCCCCCAGCGGGGTAGCACAGATACGCAGTATTTT. Amino acid sequence: CASSIPQRGSTDTQYF. The whole variable domain, filled in from reference TRBV19 and TRBJ2-3, reads DGGITQSPKYLFRKEGQNVTLSCEQNLNHDAMYWYRQDPGQGLRLIYYSQIVNDFQKGDIAEGYSVSREKKESFPLTVTSAQKNPTAFYLCASSIPQRGSTDTQYFGPGTRLTVL.

This clonotype was detected only a few times. The chain recombines TRBV7-3 with TRBJ2-3; D uncertain. The CDR3 totals 16 residues. V shed 2 bases and J shed 0 bases, with 12 bases lying between them. Germline assignment: CDR1 SGHTA and CDR2 FQGTGA. In DNA, the CDR3 is TGTGCCAGCAGCTTACAGGTTAGCCGGAGCACAGATACGCAGTATTTT. It specifies CASSLQVSRSTDTQYF. Full variable domain (remainder filled in from reference TRBV7-3 and TRBJ2-3): GAGVSQTPSNKVTEKGKYVELRCDPISGHTALYWYRQSLGQGPEFLIYFQGTGAADDSGLPNDRFFAVRPEGSVSTLKIQRTERGDSAVYLCASSLQVSRSTDTQYFGPGTRLTVL.

The chain couples TRBV9 to TRBJ2-5, with 9 bases that match TRBD2. The germline gives CDR1 SGDLS, CDR2 YYNGEE. The CDR3 length is 16 residues. Unmatched junction bases numbered 7, after V lost 3 bases and J lost 1 base. The CDR3 bases are TGTGCCAGCAGCGAGGGACCAGCGGGGGGCCAAGAGACCCAGTACTTC. Its protein product is CASSEGPAGGQETQYF.

This clonotype was counted many times. This CDR3 reads CASSPSLNYGYTF. The CDR3 nucleotides are TGTGCCAGCAGCCCGAGTCTCAACTATGGCTACACCTTC. The chain couples TRBV11-2 to TRBJ1-2, with D unresolved. The CDR3 has 13 amino acids. The germline V gene has CDR1 SGHAT and CDR2 FQNNGV. V lost 5 bases and J lost 2, with 9 bases in between.

This clonotype showed up just a few times. The chain recombines TRBV7-8 with TRBJ2-1, with TRBD1 identical over 10 bases. The ends lost 1 base at V and 6 bases at J; junction bases unmatched: 15. CDR1 and CDR2 from the germline V gene are SGHVS and FQNEAQ. The CDR3 covers 19 residues. As DNA, the CDR3 is TGTGCCAGCAGCTTAGAGTTTTCCGGGACAGGGGCCTACCGCAATGAGCAGTTCTTC. It specifies CASSLEFSGTGAYRNEQFF.